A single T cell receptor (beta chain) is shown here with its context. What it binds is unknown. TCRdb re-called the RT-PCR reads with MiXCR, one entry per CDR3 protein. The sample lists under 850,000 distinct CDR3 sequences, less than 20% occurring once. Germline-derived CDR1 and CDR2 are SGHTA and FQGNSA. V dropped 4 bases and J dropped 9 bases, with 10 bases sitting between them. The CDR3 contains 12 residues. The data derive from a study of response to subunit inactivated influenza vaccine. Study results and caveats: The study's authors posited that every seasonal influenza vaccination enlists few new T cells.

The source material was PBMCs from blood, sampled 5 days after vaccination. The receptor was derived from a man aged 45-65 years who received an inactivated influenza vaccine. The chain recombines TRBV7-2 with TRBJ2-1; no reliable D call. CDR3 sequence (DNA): TGTGCCAGCAGCTATGTTAGCAGTGAGCAGTTCTTC. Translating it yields CASSYVSSEQFF.